This T cell receptor beta chain was found in a study of cytomegalovirus exposure and HLA in healthy donors. PCR employed 60 Vbeta and 13 Jbeta primers. The table came from immunoSEQ multiplex PCR; TCRdb's copy has only in-frame clones and leaves some out. The data contain roughly 160,000 clones, 80% of them singletons. CDR1 and CDR2 from the germline V gene are LNHDA and SQIVND (reference sequence). This CDR3 is 14 amino acids long. The V gene lost 3 bases and the J gene lost 4 bases, with 13 bases spanning the gap. Regarding this clone: What it binds is not known.

Findings and limits, study-wide: A later analysis linked a missense DCLRE1C variant to TCR beta V- and J-gene trimming. Reports credit the classifier with highly specific, highly sensitive diagnosis of cytomegalovirus status. In a later analysis, productive TCRs from donors in an Asian-associated ancestry cluster reportedly carried fewer N-insertions than the cohort mean.

This chain uses TRBV19 with TRBJ2-7; D gene ambiguous. This TCR came from a man between 25 and 39 years old in good health and CMV-seronegative. What was sequenced was PBMCs. Here the CDR3 DNA reads TGTGCCAGTAGTATCTCGGCAGGCCCTTACGAGCAGTACTTC. It specifies CASSISAGPYEQYF.